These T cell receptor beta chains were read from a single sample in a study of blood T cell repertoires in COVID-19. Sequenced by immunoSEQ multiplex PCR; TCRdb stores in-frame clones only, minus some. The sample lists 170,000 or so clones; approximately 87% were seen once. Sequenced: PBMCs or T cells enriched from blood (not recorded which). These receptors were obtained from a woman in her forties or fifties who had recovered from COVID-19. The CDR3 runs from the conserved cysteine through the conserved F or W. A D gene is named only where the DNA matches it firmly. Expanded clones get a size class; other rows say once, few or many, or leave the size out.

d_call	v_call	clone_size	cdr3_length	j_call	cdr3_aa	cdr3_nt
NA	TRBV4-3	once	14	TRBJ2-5	CASSQEVGVGTQYF	TGCGCCAGCAGCCAAGAAGTCGGGGTGGGGACCCAGTACTTC
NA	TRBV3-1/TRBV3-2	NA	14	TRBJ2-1	CASNRYRAFNEQFF	TGTGCCAGCAATAGATACAGGGCATTCAATGAGCAGTTCTTC
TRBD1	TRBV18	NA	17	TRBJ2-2	CASSGFSGTGGTGELFF	TGTGCCAGCTCCGGATTCTCAGGGACAGGGGGCACCGGGGAGCTGTTTTTT
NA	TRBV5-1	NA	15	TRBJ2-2	CASSGTPGGTGELFF	TGCGCCAGCAGCGGGACACCGGGGGGCACCGGGGAGCTGTTTTTT
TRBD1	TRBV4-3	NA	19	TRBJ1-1	CASSQTGGTASLSNTEAFF	TGCGCCAGCAGCCAGACCGGTGGGACAGCCTCACTATCGAACACTGAAGCTTTCTTT
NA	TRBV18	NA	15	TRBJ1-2	CASSPFQGNQYGYTF	TGTGCCAGCTCACCATTTCAGGGAAATCAATATGGCTACACCTTC
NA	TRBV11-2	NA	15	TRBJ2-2	CASSLGQAPTGELFF	TGTGCCAGCAGCTTAGGGCAGGCACCCACCGGGGAGCTGTTTTTT
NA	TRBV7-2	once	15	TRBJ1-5	CASSLMSGSNQPQHF	TGTGCCAGCAGCTTAATGTCAGGTAGCAATCAGCCCCAGCATTTT
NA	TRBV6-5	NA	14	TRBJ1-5	CASSAGGGNQPQHF	TGTGCCAGCAGCGCGGGAGGAGGGAATCAGCCCCAGCATTTT
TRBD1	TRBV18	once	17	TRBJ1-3	CASSPFWTGKGGNTIYF	TGTGCCAGCTCACCCTTCTGGACAGGGAAAGGAGGAAACACCATATATTTT
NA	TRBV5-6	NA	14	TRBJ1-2	CASSLGGRVGGYTF	TGTGCCAGCAGCTTGGGGGGCAGGGTTGGTGGCTACACCTTC
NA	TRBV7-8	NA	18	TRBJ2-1	CASSFTSRARGIYNEQFF	TGTGCCAGCAGCTTCACCTCCAGGGCCCGGGGGATATACAATGAGCAGTTCTTC
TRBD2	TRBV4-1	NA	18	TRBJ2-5	CASSQGLAGVAIGETQYF	TGCGCCAGCAGCCAAGGACTAGCGGGGGTGGCGATTGGTGAGACCCAGTACTTC
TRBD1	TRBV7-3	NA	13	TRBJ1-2	CASSPRGDYGYTF	TGTGCCAGCAGCCCCAGGGGGGACTATGGCTACACCTTC
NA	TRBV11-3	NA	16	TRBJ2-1	CASSFSSGTQGGEQFF	TGTGCCAGCAGCTTTTCCTCCGGGACACAAGGGGGTGAGCAGTTCTTC
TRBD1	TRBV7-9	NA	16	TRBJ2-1	CASSLFGQGLHNEQFF	TGTGCCAGCAGCTTATTCGGACAGGGGCTACACAATGAGCAGTTCTTC
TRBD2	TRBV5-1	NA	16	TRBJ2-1	CASSATSGVVYNEQFF	TGCGCCAGCAGCGCGACTAGCGGGGTCGTATACAATGAGCAGTTCTTC
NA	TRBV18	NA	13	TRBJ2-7	CASSPFPSYEQYF	TGTGCCAGCTCCCCGTTCCCCTCCTACGAGCAGTACTTC
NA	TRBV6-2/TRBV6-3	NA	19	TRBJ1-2	CASSAFGGLRNTRNYGYTF	TGTGCCAGCAGCGCCTTCGGGGGGCTACGAAATACTAGAAACTATGGCTACACCTTC
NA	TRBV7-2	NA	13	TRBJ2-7	CASSRVPAYEQYF	TGTGCCAGCAGTCGGGTCCCAGCCTACGAGCAGTACTTC
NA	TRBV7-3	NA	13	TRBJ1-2	CASSLQGNYGYTF	TGTGCCAGCAGCTTACAGGGGAACTATGGCTACACCTTC
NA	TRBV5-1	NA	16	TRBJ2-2	CASSQKQGGQFRELFF	TGCGCCAGCAGCCAAAAACAGGGCGGTCAATTTAGGGAGCTGTTTTTT
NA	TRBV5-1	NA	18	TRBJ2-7	CASSPQASIGTGAYEQYF	TGCGCCAGCAGCCCCCAAGCCTCCATCGGGACGGGGGCCTACGAGCAGTACTTC
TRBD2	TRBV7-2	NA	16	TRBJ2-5	CASSLAGRGYQETQYF	TGTGCCAGCAGCTTAGCAGGGCGGGGGTACCAAGAGACCCAGTACTTC